This T cell receptor beta chain was identified in a study of read filtering for tumor transcriptome and immune sequencing. For the study at large: Patients were about 18 male and around 13 female, mean age around 67 years, range roughly 45 to 85.

Molecular barcoded adaptors covering alpha/delta and beta/gamma chains were used on about 390 ng RNA. Via MiXCR, TCRdb re-called the reads, giving one row per CDR3 protein. The sample lists some 130,000 distinct CDR3 sequences, under 15% occurring once. The study's findings and limits: Approximately 82% of IR-seq clonotypes had one read, totaling roughly 3.5% of reads; RNA-seq: around 70% and 40%. The CD138-negative fraction was mixed bone marrow immune cells, not pure T cells. Compared with RNA-seq, IR-seq gave much higher clonotype depth and reliability.

The V end lost 3 bases, the J end lost 4 bases, and 16 bases lay between the germline ends. Germline V gives CDR1 SGHDT, CDR2 YYEEEE. The CDR3 sequence is 15 residues long. This clonotype was found many times. Its specificity is unknown. The material sequenced was a population of CD138-negative cells sorted from bone marrow. This sequence joins TRBV5-6 and TRBJ1-1; TRBD1 might be the D (6 bases). The receptor was derived from a donor aged 40 or older with multiple myeloma. CDR3 in DNA: TGTGCCAGCAGCTCGGCAAGGACGGGGGCCACTGAAGCTTTCTTT. It specifies CASSSARTGATEAFF.